Here is one T cell receptor (beta chain) with its context. What it binds is unknown. This entry belongs to a study of STAT5B mutations in CD4+ large granular lymphocyte leukemia. Overall study: The CDR3 'QG' motif was associated with a particular HLA allele among healthy donors.

Germline assignment: CDR1 MNHNS and CDR2 SASEGT. The V segment lost 3 bases and the J segment 11 bases; nucleotides outside the gene matches: 0. The CDR3 runs 11 residues. Buffy coats from healthy blood donors served as controls. This was a survey-level run. The assay was immunoSEQ multiplex PCR, and TCRdb's table has in-frame clones only and misses some. The sample has 35,000 or so clones, 70% to 90% seen once; the top ten hold around 3.4%. Whole-study findings and limits: CD4-sorted patient repertoires seemed more clonal than healthy CD4+ repertoires.

Sequencing input: CD4+ T cells from blood buffy coats. The sequence derives from a human donor in good health. This rearrangement joins TRBV6-1 to TRBJ1-4, with 7 bases matching TRBD1. This CDR3 reads CASSDRGKLFF. The CDR3 DNA reads TGTGCCAGCAGTGACAGGGGGAAACTGTTTTTT.